The 5 T cell receptor beta chains in this list originate from one sample, sequenced in a study of beta chain features in type 1 diabetes. The whole isolated RNA underwent reverse transcription, so sequencing captured expressed TCRB transcripts. TCRdb keeps only in-frame clones here, not all; method: immunoSEQ multiplex PCR. The sample lists under 300,000 clones; less than 35% were seen once. Sequencing used central memory CD4+ T cells from blood. The receptors were sampled from a man aged 25-45 years in good health.

This clone was found a few times. V is TRBV29-1 and J is TRBJ2-2; 13 nucleotides align to TRBD2. This CDR3 is 15 amino acids long. CDR1 and CDR2 from the germline V gene are SQVTM and ANQGSEA. Germline trimming cut 1 base from V and 9 bases from J; bases unmatched to any gene: 5. Here the CDR3 DNA reads TGCAGCGTTGAAGGACTAGCGGGAGGCCAGCGGGAGCTGTTTTTT. Its protein product is CSVEGLAGGQRELFF.

This clone turned up a few times. The chain joins TRBV7-9 to TRBJ2-1; TRBD1 agrees at 7 bases. The J segment lost 7 bases and the V segment lost 3 bases, leaving 6 bases of the junction unmatched. CDR1 and CDR2 from the germline V gene are SEHNR and FQNEAQ (reference sequence). The CDR3 is 14 residues long. The chain's CDR3 is CASSLDRSRNEQFF. CDR3 bases: TGTGCCAGCAGCTTGGACAGGTCCCGGAATGAGCAGTTCTTC. The full variable domain, with the rest looked up from reference TRBV7-9 and TRBJ2-1, is DTGVSQNPRHKITKRGQNVTFRCDPISEHNRLYWYRQTLGQGPEFLTYFQNEAQLEKSRLLSDRFSAERPKGSFSTLEIQRTEQGDSAMYLCASSLDRSRNEQFFGPGTRLTVL.

J is TRBJ2-7 and V is TRBV7-8, with 12 bases aligning to TRBD2. The trim removed 3 bases at V and 2 bases at J, leaving 2 bases unmatched. The CDR3 has 15 amino acids. Germline CDR1 reads SGHVS; CDR2 reads FQNEAQ. For the CDR3, the DNA is TGTGCCAGCAGCTTCCCTAGCGGGGGGGCCTACGAGCAGTACTTC. It is translated as CASSFPSGGAYEQYF.

V usage is TRBV28 and J usage is TRBJ2-5, with D perhaps TRBD1 (5 bases). Trimming shortened V by 3 bases and J by 5 bases, and 13 bases separated the two germline ends. The CDR3 sequence is 14 residues long. The germline gives CDR1 MDHEN, CDR2 SYDVKM. CDR3 nucleotide sequence: TGTGCCAGCAGTTTGGCAGGCAGGGATGAGACCCAGTACTTC. As protein: CASSLAGRDETQYF.

The chain couples TRBV7-2 to TRBJ2-1; possible D gene TRBD2, 7 bases. CDR1 is SGHTA and CDR2 is FQGNSA in the germline V gene. The CDR3 covers 16 residues. Trimming pared 5 bases from V and 8 bases from J, leaving 22 bases between. CDR3 loop: CASSTRNRVRGDEQFF. The CDR3 DNA reads TGTGCCAGCAGCACGAGAAACAGGGTTCGGGGGGATGAGCAGTTCTTC. The variable domain in full, with the rest retrieved from reference TRBV7-2 and TRBJ2-1, is GAGVSQSPSNKVTEKGKDVELRCDPISGHTALYWYRQSLGQGLEFLIYFQGNSAPDKSGLPSDRFSAERTGGSVSTLTIQRTQQEDSAVYLCASSTRNRVRGDEQFFGPGTRLTVL.